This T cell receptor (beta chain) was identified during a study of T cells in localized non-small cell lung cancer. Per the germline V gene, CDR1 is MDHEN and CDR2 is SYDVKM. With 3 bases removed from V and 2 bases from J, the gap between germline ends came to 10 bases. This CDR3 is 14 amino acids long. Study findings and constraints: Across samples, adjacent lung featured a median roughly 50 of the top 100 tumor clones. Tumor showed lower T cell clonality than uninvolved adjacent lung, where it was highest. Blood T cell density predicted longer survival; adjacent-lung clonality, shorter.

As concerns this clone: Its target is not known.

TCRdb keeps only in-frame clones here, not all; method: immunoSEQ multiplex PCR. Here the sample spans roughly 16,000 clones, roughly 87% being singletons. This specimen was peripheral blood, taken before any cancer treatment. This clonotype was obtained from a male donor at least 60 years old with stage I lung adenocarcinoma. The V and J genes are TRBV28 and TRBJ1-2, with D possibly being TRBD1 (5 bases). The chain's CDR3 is CASSLVDKNYGYTF. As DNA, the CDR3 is TGTGCCAGCAGTTTGGTGGACAAGAACTATGGCTACACCTTC.